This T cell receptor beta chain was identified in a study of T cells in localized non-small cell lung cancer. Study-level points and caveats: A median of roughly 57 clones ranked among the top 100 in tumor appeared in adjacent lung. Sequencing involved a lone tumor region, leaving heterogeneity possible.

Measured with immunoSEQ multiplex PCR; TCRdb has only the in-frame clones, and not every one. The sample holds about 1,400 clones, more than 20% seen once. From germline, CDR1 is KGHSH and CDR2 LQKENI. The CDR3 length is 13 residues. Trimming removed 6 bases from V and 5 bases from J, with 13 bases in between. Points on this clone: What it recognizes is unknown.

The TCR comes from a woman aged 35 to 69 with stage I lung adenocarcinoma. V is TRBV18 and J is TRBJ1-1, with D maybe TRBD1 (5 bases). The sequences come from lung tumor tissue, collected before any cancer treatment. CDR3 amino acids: CASSQTANTEAFF. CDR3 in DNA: TGTGCCAGCTCGCAGACAGCCAATACTGAAGCTTTCTTT.